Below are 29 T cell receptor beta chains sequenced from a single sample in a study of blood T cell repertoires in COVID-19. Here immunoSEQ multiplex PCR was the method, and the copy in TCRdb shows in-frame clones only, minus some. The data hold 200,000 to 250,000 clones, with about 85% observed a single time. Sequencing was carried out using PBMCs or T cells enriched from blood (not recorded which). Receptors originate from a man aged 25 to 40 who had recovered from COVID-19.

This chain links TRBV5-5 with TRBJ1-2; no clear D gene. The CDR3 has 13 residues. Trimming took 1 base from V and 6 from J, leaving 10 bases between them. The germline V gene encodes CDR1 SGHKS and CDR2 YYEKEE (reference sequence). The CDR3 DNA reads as TGTGCCAGCAGCTTGTTTAAGAGTAATGGCTACACCTTC. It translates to CASSLFKSNGYTF.

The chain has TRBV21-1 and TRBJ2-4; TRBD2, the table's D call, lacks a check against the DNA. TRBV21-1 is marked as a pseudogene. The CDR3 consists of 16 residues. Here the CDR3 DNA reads TGTGCCAGCAGCACATTCCGGGGACTAGCCAAAAACATTCAGTACTTC. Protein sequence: CASSTFRGLAKNIQYF.

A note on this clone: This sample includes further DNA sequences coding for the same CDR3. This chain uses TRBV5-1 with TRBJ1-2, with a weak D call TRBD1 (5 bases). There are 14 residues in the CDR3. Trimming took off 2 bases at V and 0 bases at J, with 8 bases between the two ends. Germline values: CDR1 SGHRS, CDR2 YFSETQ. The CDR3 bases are TGCGCCAGCAGCTTAGGACAAGCTAACTATGGCTACACCTTC. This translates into CASSLGQANYGYTF.

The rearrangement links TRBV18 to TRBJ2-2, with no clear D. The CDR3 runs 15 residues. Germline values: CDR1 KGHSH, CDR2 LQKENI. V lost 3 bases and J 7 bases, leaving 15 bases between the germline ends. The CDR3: CASSPEDTAFGELFF. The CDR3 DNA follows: TGTGCCAGCTCACCGGAAGACACTGCCTTCGGGGAGCTGTTTTTT.

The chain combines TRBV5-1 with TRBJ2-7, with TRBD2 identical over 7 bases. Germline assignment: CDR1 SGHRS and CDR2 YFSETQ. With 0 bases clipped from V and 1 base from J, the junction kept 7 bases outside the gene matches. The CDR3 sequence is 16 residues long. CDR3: CASSLDGRTVSYEQYF. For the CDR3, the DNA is TGCGCCAGCAGCTTGGACGGGAGGACCGTTTCCTACGAGCAGTACTTC.

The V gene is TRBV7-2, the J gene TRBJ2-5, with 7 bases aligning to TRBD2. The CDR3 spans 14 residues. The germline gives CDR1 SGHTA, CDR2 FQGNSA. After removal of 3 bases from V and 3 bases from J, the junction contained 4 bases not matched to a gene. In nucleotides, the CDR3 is TGTGCCAGCAGCTTTCAGCGGGGAGAAGAGACCCAGTACTTC. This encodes CASSFQRGEETQYF.

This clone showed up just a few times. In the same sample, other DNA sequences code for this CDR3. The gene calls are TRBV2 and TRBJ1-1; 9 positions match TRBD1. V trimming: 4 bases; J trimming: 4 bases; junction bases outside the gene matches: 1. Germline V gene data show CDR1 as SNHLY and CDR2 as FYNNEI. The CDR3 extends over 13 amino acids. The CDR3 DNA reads TGTGCCAGCAGTGGACAGGGGGGCACTGAAGCTTTCTTT. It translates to CASSGQGGTEAFF.

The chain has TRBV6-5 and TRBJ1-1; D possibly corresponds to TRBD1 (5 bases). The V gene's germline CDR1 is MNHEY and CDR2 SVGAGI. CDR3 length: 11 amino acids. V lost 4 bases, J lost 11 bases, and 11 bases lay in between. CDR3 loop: CASSLGLRAFF. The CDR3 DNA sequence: TGTGCCAGCAGTTTGGGACTGCGGGCTTTCTTT.

This CDR3 reads CASRVSEAFF. CDR3 DNA: TGTGCCAGTCGGGTTTCCGAAGCTTTCTTT. The V and J genes are TRBV6-4 and TRBJ1-1; D is undetermined. The germline gives CDR1 MRHNA, CDR2 SNTAGT. The CDR3 spans 10 residues. The V end lost 9 bases, the J end lost 8 bases, and 10 bases lay between the germline ends.

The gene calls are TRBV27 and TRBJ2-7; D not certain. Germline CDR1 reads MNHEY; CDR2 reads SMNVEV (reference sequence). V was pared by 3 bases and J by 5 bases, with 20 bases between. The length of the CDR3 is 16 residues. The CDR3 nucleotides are TGTGCCAGCAGTTTGTTCAAGAACTTTCCCACCCACGAGCAGTACTTC. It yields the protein CASSLFKNFPTHEQYF.

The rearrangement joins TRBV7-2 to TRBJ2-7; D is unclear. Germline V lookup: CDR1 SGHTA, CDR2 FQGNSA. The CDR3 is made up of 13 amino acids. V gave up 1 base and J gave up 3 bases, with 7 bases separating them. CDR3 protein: CASSLEYNYEQYF. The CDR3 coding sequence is TGTGCCAGCAGCTTAGAATACAACTACGAGCAGTACTTC.

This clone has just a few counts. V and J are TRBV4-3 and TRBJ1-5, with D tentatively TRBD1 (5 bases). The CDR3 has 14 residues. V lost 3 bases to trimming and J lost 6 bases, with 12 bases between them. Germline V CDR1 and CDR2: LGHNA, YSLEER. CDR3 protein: CASSQASGTQPQHF. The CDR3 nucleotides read TGCGCCAGCAGCCAGGCGAGCGGGACTCAGCCCCAGCATTTT.

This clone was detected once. CDR3 nucleotide sequence: TGTGCCAGTAGTGATGGCGGGACTCAGGTTGAGCAGTTCTTC. As protein: CASSDGGTQVEQFF. The rearrangement joins TRBV19 to TRBJ2-1, with a possible D match to TRBD2 (6 bases). Germline V CDR1 and CDR2: LNHDA, SQIVND (reference sequence). V shed 5 bases and J shed 9 bases, with 17 bases lying between them. The CDR3 runs to 14 residues.

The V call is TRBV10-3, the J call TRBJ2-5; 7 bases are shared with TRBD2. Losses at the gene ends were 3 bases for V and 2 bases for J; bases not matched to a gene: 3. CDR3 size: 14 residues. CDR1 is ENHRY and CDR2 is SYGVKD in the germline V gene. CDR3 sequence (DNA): TGTGCCATCAGTGAAGCGGGACTTCAAGAGACCCAGTACTTC. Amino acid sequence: CAISEAGLQETQYF.

The CDR3 loop is CASSWGQGYEQYF. The CDR3 DNA reads TGTGCCAGCAGTTGGGGACAGGGGTACGAGCAGTACTTC. The chain employs TRBV27 and TRBJ2-7, with 10 positions matching TRBD1. Germline values: CDR1 MNHEY, CDR2 SMNVEV (reference sequence). This CDR3 region has 13 residues. V dropped 4 bases and J dropped 4; count of bases not matched to a gene: 1.

The CDR3 DNA is TGTGCCAGCAGCGTGCAGGGACTAGGACCTCCCGAGCAGTACTTC. Amino acid sequence: CASSVQGLGPPEQYF. The chain links TRBV7-2 to TRBJ2-7; 8 positions match TRBD2. The trim removed 5 bases at V and 6 bases at J, leaving 12 bases unmatched. Germline assignment: CDR1 SGHTA and CDR2 FQGNSA. The CDR3 has 15 residues.

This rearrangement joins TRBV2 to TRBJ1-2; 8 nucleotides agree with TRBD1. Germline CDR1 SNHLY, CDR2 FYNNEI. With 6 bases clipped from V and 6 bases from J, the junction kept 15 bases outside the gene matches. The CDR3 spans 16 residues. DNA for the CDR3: TGTGCCAGCAGGTCCACTGCCCTGGACAGGGCCCATGGCTACACCTTC. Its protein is CASRSTALDRAHGYTF.

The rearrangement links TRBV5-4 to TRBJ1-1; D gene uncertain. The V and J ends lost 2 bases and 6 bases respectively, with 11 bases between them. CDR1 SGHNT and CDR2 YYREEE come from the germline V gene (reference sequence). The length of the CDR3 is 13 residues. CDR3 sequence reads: CASSFPPRAEAFF. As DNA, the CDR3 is TGTGCCAGCAGCTTCCCGCCCCGAGCTGAAGCTTTCTTT.

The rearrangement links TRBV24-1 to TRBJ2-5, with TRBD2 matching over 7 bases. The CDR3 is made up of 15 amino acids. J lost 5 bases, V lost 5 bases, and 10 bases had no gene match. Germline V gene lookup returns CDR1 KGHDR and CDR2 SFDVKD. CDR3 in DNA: TGTGCCACCAGTGTCGCGGGGGAGCTAAGGGAGACCCAGTACTTC. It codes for CATSVAGELRETQYF.

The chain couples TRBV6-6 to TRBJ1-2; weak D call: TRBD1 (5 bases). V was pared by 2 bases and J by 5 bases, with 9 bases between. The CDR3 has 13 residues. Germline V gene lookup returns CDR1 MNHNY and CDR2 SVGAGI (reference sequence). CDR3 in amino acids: CASSYGGGYGYTF. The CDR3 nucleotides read TGTGCCAGCAGTTACGGCGGGGGATATGGCTACACCTTC.

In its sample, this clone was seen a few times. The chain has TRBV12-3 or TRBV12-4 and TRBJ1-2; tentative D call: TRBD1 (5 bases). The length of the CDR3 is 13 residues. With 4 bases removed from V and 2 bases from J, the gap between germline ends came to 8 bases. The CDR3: CASSSTENYGYTF. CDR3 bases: TGTGCCAGCAGTTCGACAGAGAACTATGGCTACACCTTC.

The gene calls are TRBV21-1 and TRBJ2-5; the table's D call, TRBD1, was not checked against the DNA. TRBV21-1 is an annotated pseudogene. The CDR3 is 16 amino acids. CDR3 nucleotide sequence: TGTGCCAGCAGCAAAGGCGAGACAGTAGAGCAAGAGACCCAGTACTTC. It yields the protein CASSKGETVEQETQYF.

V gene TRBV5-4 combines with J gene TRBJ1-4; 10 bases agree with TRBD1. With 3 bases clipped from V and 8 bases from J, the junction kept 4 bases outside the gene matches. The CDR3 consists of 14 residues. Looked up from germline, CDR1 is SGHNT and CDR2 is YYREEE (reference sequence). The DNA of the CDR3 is TGTGCCAGCAGCTCGACAGGGGGCGAGGAAAAACTGTTTTTT. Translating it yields CASSSTGGEEKLFF.

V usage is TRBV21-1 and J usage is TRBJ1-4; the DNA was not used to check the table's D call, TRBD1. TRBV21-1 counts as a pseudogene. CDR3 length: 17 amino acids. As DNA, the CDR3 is TGTGCCAGCAGCAAGGAGGTGAACAGGGGTTCGAATGAAAAACTGTTTTTT. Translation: CASSKEVNRGSNEKLFF.

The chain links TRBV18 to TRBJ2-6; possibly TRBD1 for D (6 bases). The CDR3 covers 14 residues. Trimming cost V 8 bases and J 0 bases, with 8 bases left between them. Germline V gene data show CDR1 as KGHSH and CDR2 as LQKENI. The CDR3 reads CASADSSGANVLTF. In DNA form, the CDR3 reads TGTGCCAGCGCGGACAGCTCTGGGGCCAACGTCCTGACTTTC.

The CDR3 is CASSLGGRGTFNEQFF. CDR3 bases: TGTGCCAGCAGCCTAGGTGGGCGGGGGACGTTCAATGAGCAGTTCTTC. V usage is TRBV7-3 and J usage is TRBJ2-1; 7 bases are shared with TRBD2. Germline values: CDR1 SGHTA, CDR2 FQGTGA. With V trimmed by 5 bases and J by 6 bases, 13 bases remained unmatched. The CDR3 has 16 residues.

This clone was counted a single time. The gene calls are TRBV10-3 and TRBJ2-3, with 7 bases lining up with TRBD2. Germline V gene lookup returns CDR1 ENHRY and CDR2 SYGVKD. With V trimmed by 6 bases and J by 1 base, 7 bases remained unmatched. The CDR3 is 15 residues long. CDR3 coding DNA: TGTGCCATCAGCGAGCGGGGAGAAGGCACAGATACGCAGTATTTT. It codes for CAISERGEGTDTQYF.

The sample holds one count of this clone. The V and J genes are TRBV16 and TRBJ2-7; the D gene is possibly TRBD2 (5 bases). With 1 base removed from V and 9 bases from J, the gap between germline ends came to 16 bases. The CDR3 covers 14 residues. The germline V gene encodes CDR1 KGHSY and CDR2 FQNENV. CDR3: CASSQLWQDLRQYF. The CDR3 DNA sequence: TGTGCCAGCAGCCAATTGTGGCAGGACTTAAGGCAGTACTTC.

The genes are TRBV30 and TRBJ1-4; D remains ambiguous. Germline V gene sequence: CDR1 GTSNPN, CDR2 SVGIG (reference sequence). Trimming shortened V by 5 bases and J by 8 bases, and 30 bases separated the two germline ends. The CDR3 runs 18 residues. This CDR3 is CAWGLKASGRIEHEKLFF. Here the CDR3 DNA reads TGTGCCTGGGGGCTGAAAGCAAGCGGAAGAATCGAGCACGAAAAACTGTTTTTT.